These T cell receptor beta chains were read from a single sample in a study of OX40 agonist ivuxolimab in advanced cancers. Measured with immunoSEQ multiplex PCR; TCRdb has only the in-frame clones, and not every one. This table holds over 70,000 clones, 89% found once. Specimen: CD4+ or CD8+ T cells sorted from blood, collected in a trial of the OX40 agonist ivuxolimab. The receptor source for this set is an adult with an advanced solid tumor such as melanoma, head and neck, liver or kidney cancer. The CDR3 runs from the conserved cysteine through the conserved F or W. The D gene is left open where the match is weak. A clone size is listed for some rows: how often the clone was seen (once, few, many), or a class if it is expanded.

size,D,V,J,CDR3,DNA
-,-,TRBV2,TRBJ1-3,CASQRGVGNTIYF,TGTGCCAGCCAGAGGGGGGTAGGGAACACCATATATTTT
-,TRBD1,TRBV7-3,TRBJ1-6,CASSLQGLGNNSPLHF,TGTGCCAGCAGCCTACAGGGGCTTGGGAATAATTCACCCCTCCACTTT
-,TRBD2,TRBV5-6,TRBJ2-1,CASSLTSGGIYNEQFF,TGTGCCAGCAGCTTAACTAGCGGGGGGATCTACAATGAGCAGTTCTTC
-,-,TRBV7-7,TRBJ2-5,CASSLGTDTPGGETQYF,TGTGCTAGCAGCTTAGGAACGGATACGCCCGGGGGAGAGACCCAGTACTTC
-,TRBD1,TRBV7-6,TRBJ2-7,CASSLSPGQGSYEQYF,TGTGCCAGCAGCTTATCTCCGGGACAGGGGTCCTACGAGCAGTACTTC
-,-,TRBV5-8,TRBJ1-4,CASKWDLNEKLFF,TGTGCCAGCAAGTGGGACCTTAATGAAAAACTGTTTTTT
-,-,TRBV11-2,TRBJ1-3,CASSPSWAGDTIYF,TGTGCCAGCAGCCCCAGTTGGGCAGGGGACACCATATATTTT
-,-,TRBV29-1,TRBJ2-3,CSARETTGADTQYF,TGCAGCGCTCGGGAAACGACCGGAGCAGATACGCAGTATTTT
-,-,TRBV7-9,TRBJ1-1,CASSEGTYGEAFF,TGTGCCAGCAGCGAAGGGACATACGGTGAAGCTTTCTTT
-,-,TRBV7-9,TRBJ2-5,CASTLAPKETQYF,TGTGCCAGCACACTAGCCCCTAAAGAGACCCAGTACTTC
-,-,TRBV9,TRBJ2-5,CASSVYPGRGQETQYF,TGTGCCAGCAGCGTTTATCCGGGGCGAGGCCAAGAGACCCAGTACTTC
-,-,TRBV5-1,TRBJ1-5,CASSLEGGWNQPQHF,TGCGCCAGCAGCTTGGAAGGGGGTTGGAATCAGCCCCAGCATTTT
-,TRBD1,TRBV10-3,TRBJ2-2,CAIDRGQDTGELFF,TGTGCCATTGACAGGGGGCAAGACACCGGGGAGCTGTTTTTT
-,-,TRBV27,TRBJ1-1,CASSPQGPTEAFF,TGTGCCAGCAGTCCGCAGGGGCCCACTGAAGCTTTCTTT
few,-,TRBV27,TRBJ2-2,CASSFWGSNTGELFF,TGTGCCAGCAGTTTCTGGGGATCGAACACCGGGGAGCTGTTTTTT
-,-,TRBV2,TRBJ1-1,CASSPQRGGTEAFF,TGTGCCAGCAGTCCACAACGAGGGGGCACTGAAGCTTTCTTT
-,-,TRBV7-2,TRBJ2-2,CASSLYTGELFF,TGTGCCAGCAGCTTGTACACCGGGGAGCTGTTTTTT
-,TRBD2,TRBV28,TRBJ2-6,CASSPWGGSGANVLTF,TGTGCCAGCAGTCCCTGGGGGGGGTCCGGGGCCAACGTCCTGACTTTC
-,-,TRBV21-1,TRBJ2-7,CASSRRDYEQYF,TGTGCCAGCAGCAGAAGGGACTACGAGCAGTACTTC
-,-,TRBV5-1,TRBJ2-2,CASSLGAPNTGELFF,TGCGCCAGCAGCTTAGGGGCTCCGAACACCGGGGAGCTGTTTTTT
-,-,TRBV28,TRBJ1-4,CASSLTGNEKLFF,TGTGCCAGCAGTTTAACGGGGAATGAAAAACTGTTTTTT
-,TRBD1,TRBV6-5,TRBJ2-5,CASSYSYRGETQYF,TGTGCCAGCAGTTACTCCTACAGGGGAGAGACCCAGTACTTC
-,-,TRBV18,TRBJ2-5,CASSVGHQETQYF,TGTGCCAGCTCCGTGGGACACCAAGAGACCCAGTACTTC
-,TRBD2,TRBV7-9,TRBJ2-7,CASSLGLAVDEQYF,TGTGCCAGCAGCTTAGGACTAGCTGTCGACGAGCAGTACTTC
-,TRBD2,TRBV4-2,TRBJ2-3,CASSRGLAGGASTDTQYF,TGTGCCAGCAGCCGGGGACTAGCGGGGGGCGCTAGCACAGATACGCAGTATTTT
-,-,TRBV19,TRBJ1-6,CASSISWGERNSPLHF,TGTGCCAGTAGTATATCTTGGGGCGAGCGGAATTCACCCCTCCACTTT
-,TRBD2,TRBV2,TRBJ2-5,CASIITGTRIDF,TGTGCCAGCATCATAACAGGGACTAGAATTGACTTC
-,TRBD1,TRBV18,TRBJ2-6,CASSPSGTGALSGANVLTF,TGTGCCAGCTCACCATCCGGGACAGGGGCACTCTCTGGGGCCAACGTCCTGACTTTC
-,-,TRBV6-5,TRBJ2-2,CASSYSLERGELFF,TGTGCCAGCAGTTACTCGTTAGAGAGGGGGGAGCTGTTTTTT
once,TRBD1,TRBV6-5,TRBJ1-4,CASSLGQGNLNEKLFF,TGTGCCAGCAGTTTGGGACAGGGGAATCTTAATGAAAAACTGTTTTTT
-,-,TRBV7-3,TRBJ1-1,CASSLTGVTEAFF,TGTGCCAGCAGCTTAACAGGGGTAACTGAAGCTTTCTTT
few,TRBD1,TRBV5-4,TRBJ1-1,CASSPSGTARVTAFF,TGTGCCAGCAGCCCAAGCGGGACAGCCCGCGTAACAGCTTTCTTT
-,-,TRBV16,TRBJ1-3,CASSPDYSGNTIYF,TGTGCCAGCAGCCCCGACTACTCTGGAAACACCATATATTTT
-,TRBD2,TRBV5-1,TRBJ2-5,CASSLGQRGQETQYF,TGCGCCAGCAGCTTGGGCCAGCGGGGTCAAGAGACCCAGTACTTC
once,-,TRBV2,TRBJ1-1,CASSIGATEAFF,TGTGCCAGCAGTATAGGGGCCACTGAAGCTTTCTTT
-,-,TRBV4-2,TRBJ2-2,CASSQGVGFGTGELFF,TGTGCCAGCAGCCAAGGGGTGGGGTTTGGTACCGGGGAGCTGTTTTTT
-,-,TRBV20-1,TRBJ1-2,CSGGDRYGYTF,TGCAGTGGGGGGGACCGCTATGGCTACACCTTC
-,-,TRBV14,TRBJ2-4,CASSQWGFGNIQYF,TGTGCCAGCAGCCAATGGGGGTTTGGGAACATTCAGTACTTC
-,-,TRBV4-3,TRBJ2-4,CASSQDRGNIQYF,TGCGCCAGCAGCCAAGATAGGGGAAACATTCAGTACTTC
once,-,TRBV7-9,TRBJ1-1,CASSSDREAFF,TGTGCCAGCAGCTCCGACAGGGAAGCTTTCTTT
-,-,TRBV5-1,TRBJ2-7,CASSLVGGYYEQYF,TGCGCCAGCAGCTTGGTAGGTGGTTACTACGAGCAGTACTTC
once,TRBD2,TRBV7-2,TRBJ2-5,CASSLRPSGGQETQYF,TGTGCCAGCAGCTTAAGGCCTAGCGGGGGCCAAGAGACCCAGTACTTC
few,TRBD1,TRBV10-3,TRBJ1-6,CAISTGETSPLHF,TGTGCCATCAGCACAGGGGAGACCTCACCCCTCCACTTT